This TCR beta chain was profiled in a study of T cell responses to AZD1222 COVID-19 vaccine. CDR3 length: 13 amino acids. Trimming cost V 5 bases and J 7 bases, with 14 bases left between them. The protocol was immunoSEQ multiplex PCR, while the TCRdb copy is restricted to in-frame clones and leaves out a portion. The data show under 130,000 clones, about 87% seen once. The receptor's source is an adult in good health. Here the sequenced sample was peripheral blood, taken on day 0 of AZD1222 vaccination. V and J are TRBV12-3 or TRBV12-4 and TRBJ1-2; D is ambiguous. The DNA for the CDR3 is TGTGCCAGCAGTGAAACAGTCGAGACTGGCTACACCTTC. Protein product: CASSETVETGYTF.